The 18 T cell receptor beta chains listed next were all sequenced from one sample in a study of blood T cells in healthy people across ages (dated by TCRdb to 2015 to 2017). Libraries were built with 5' RACE. For sequencing, an Illumina HiSeq 2500 was employed. A second PCR of about 6 to 11 cycles was performed with a sample-barcoded 5' primer and a J-beta primer mix. Using fastp trimming at Q25 and MiXCR clonotype assembly, TCRdb reanalyzed the public sequencing data and kept in-frame beta chains. One record per CDR3 amino acid sequence lists the most common genes and DNA. For this sample the table gives around 1,700,000 distinct CDR3 sequences, of which roughly 28% were detected only once. The ten top clones hold approximately 7.7% of the sample. The sequencing input was blood. These receptors all stem from a woman under 40 in good health.

This clonotype was detected many times. The V gene is TRBV12-3 or TRBV12-4, the J gene TRBJ2-5, with D perhaps matching TRBD2 (5 bases). V was clipped by 2 bases and J by 7 bases, with 14 bases between them. CDR3 size: 14 residues. DNA for the CDR3: TGTGCCAGCAGTTTAAGGCAGGTCGAGGGGACCCAGTACTTC. The encoded protein is CASSLRQVEGTQYF.

The chain joins TRBV28 to TRBJ1-3, with 7 bases lining up with TRBD1. V dropped 8 bases and J dropped 0; count of bases not matched to a gene: 4. Germline V CDR1 and CDR2: MDHEN, SYDVKM. The CDR3 has 14 amino acids. CDR3 bases: TGTGCCAGCGAGGACAGGAGCTCTGGAAACACCATATATTTT. Translated: CASEDRSSGNTIYF. The full variable domain, its missing parts supplied by reference TRBV28 and TRBJ1-3, is DVKVTQSSRYLVKRTGEKVFLECVQDMDHENMFWYRQDPGLGLRLIYFSYDVKMKEKGDIPEGYSVSREKKERFSLILESASTNQTSMYLCASEDRSSGNTIYFGEGSWLTVV.

V usage is TRBV4-2 and J usage is TRBJ1-1; D is uncertain. CDR1 is LGHNA, CDR2 YNFKEQ, per germline. V was shortened by 3 bases and J by 4 bases, with 12 bases between the two germline ends. This CDR3 has 14 residues. The CDR3 sequence: CASSHQGGGTEAFF. CDR3 sequence (DNA): TGTGCCAGCAGCCACCAAGGTGGTGGCACTGAAGCTTTCTTT.

A remark on this clonotype: The junction departs from germline at one end; a sequencing error may be responsible. This chain links TRBV7-9 with TRBJ2-7, with TRBD1 identical over 7 bases. Germline-derived CDR1 and CDR2 are SEHNR and FQNEAQ (reference sequence). This CDR3 has 14 residues. The chain's CDR3 is CAISSGQVPYEQYF. The DNA of the CDR3 is TGTGCCATCAGCTCCGGACAGGTACCCTACGAGCAGTACTTC.

The rearrangement links TRBV2 to TRBJ2-5; maybe TRBD1 (5 bases). CDR3 length equals 15 residues. Between the trimmed V and J ends, which lost 8 bases and 2 bases, there was a span of 18 bases. Germline CDR1 reads SNHLY; CDR2 reads FYNNEI. CDR3 nucleotides: TGTGCCAGCGGGGTTGAAGGGGCGCTTCAAGAGACCCAGTACTTC. This codes for CASGVEGALQETQYF.

This clonotype has ten or more counts. This chain joins TRBV7-9 and TRBJ2-1, with 8 bases matching TRBD2. Losses at the gene ends were 5 bases for V and 7 bases for J; bases not matched to a gene: 10. CDR3 length equals 15 residues. Germline loops: CDR1 SEHNR, CDR2 FQNEAQ (reference sequence). The CDR3 sequence: CASSPPFREGNEQFF. The CDR3 DNA sequence: TGTGCCAGCAGCCCGCCGTTCCGGGAGGGGAATGAGCAGTTCTTC.

J is TRBJ2-1 and V is TRBV5-6, with TRBD1 matching 7 bases. Germline-derived CDR1 and CDR2 are SGHDT and YYEEEE. The V segment lost 3 bases and the J segment 1 base; nucleotides outside the gene matches: 13. The CDR3 runs to 18 residues. The CDR3 region is CASSSPFANRGSYNEQFF. In DNA form, the CDR3 reads TGTGCCAGCAGCTCGCCCTTCGCGAACAGGGGATCCTACAATGAGCAGTTCTTC. Complete variable domain (other parts from reference TRBV5-6 and TRBJ2-1): DAGVTQSPTHLIKTRGQQVTLRCSPKSGHDTVSWYQQALGQGPQFIFQYYEEEERQRGNFPDRFSGHQFPNYSSELNVNALLLGDSALYLCASSSPFANRGSYNEQFFGPGTRLTVL.

The V gene is TRBV9, the J gene TRBJ1-6; D unresolved. V was trimmed by 3 bases and J by 5 bases, leaving 12 bases between them. This CDR3 spans 15 amino acids. Germline V gives CDR1 SGDLS, CDR2 YYNGEE. Here the CDR3 reads CASSARAGDNSPLHF. CDR3 DNA sequence: TGTGCCAGCAGCGCCCGGGCGGGAGATAATTCACCCCTCCACTTT.

Of note for this clonotype: This sequence may be a read error, since a much larger clone differs from it by one base. The rearrangement links TRBV29-1 to TRBJ2-7, with D possibly being TRBD2 (5 bases). Germline V lookup: CDR1 SQVTM, CDR2 ANQGSEA. The CDR3 totals 13 residues. CDR3 bases: TGCAGCGTCGGCGGGTTAAGCTCCTGCGAGCAGTACTTC. This codes for CSVGGLSSCEQYF.

V and J are TRBV5-1 and TRBJ2-2; D is possibly TRBD2 (7 bases). Germline-derived CDR1 and CDR2 are SGHRS and YFSETQ. The CDR3 has 15 residues. Trimming removed 0 bases from V and 5 bases from J, with 11 bases in between. The CDR3, as DNA: TGCGCCAGCAGCTTGGAGGGGGGGCCTACCGGGGAGCTGTTTTTT. Amino acids: CASSLEGGPTGELFF.

The V gene is TRBV25-1, the J gene TRBJ2-3; D is unclear. V dropped 4 bases and J dropped 9 bases, with 8 bases sitting between them. Germline-derived CDR1 and CDR2 are MGHDK and SYGVNS. The CDR3 spans 11 residues. The DNA of the CDR3 is TGTGCCAGCAGTGTTAGGCGGACGCAGTATTTT. Translating gives CASSVRRTQYF.

This clonotype has just a few counts. The chain combines TRBV20-1 with TRBJ1-5; 9 bases fit TRBD1. The CDR3 has 16 amino acids. Germline lookup yields CDR1 DFQATT and CDR2 SNEGSKA (reference sequence). Losses at the gene ends were 2 bases for V and 6 bases for J; bases not matched to a gene: 11. As DNA, the CDR3 is TGCAGTGCTAGAAAAACTCCGGGACAGGGCTCTCAGCCCCAGCATTTT. This encodes CSARKTPGQGSQPQHF.

This clonotype was detected once. J is TRBJ2-1 and V is TRBV2; D might be TRBD2 (5 bases). The V gene lost 6 bases and the J gene lost 10 bases, with 13 bases spanning the gap. Germline assignment: CDR1 SNHLY and CDR2 FYNNEI. There are 12 residues in the CDR3. The CDR3 is CASRRDEYEQFF. The CDR3 bases are TGTGCCAGCAGACGGGATGAATACGAGCAGTTCTTC.

In this sample, this clonotype turned up a few times. The chain recombines TRBV15 with TRBJ2-5; the D is unclear. This CDR3 has 14 residues. The V end lost 5 bases, the J end lost 2 bases, and 12 bases lay between the germline ends. Germline loops: CDR1 LNHNV, CDR2 YYDKDF (reference sequence). The CDR3 nucleotides read TGTGCCACCAGCCCCCCAGGAGAGCAAGAGACCCAGTACTTC. Translation: CATSPPGEQETQYF.

This clonotype was seen at least ten times. The chain recombines TRBV29-1 with TRBJ2-5, with D possibly matching TRBD1 (6 bases). The V and J ends lost 7 bases and 3 bases respectively, with 9 bases between them. The germline V gene has CDR1 SQVTM and CDR2 ANQGSEA. The CDR3 covers 11 residues. As DNA, the CDR3 is TGCAGCGCCGGGACAAAAGAGACCCAGTACTTC. This codes for CSAGTKETQYF.

This sequence joins TRBV12-3 or TRBV12-4 and TRBJ1-2, with 9 bases that match TRBD1. The junction had 7 bases not matched to a gene; V was cut back by 5 bases and J by 6 bases. This CDR3 is built from 14 residues. The CDR3 nucleotides are TGTGCCAGCAGTATCAATACAGGGGGCGATGGCTACACCTTC. Translated: CASSINTGGDGYTF.

This clonotype was counted only a few times. The V and J genes are TRBV20-1 and TRBJ2-3; 8 bases line up with TRBD2. Germline loops: CDR1 DFQATT, CDR2 SNEGSKA (reference sequence). The CDR3 extends over 14 amino acids. Trimming removed 5 bases from V and 0 bases from J; junction bases left unmatched: 4. This CDR3 reads CSAPTSESTDTQYF. CDR3 DNA: TGCAGTGCTCCGACTAGCGAGAGCACAGATACGCAGTATTTT.

The chain employs TRBV29-1 and TRBJ2-7, with 7 bases fitting TRBD2. CDR3 size: 13 residues. The germline gives CDR1 SQVTM, CDR2 ANQGSEA. Trimming at V came to 7 bases and at J to 3 bases, leaving 9 bases not matched to a gene. CDR3 sequence (DNA): TGCAGCGCTGGGGGGGAGGTAGGCTACGAGCAGTACTTC. Translation gives CSAGGEVGYEQYF.